This passage covers 5 T cell receptor beta chains from one sample sequenced in a study of TIL therapy for anti-PD-1-resistant metastatic lung cancer. The libraries were made with immunoSEQ v3. Repertoires were generated with immunoSEQ multiplex PCR, while TCRdb's copy carries only in-frame clones and drops some. Among about 13,000 clones listed, 66% were seen once. Time point of the sample: pre-treatment sample, taken before nivolumab and TIL therapy. Most excised metastases sampled were pleural nodules or supraclavicular lymph nodes. The material sequenced was tumor tissue, taken at baseline. Every receptor here comes from a woman aged 25-85 years with non-small cell lung cancer.

The chain has TRBV9 and TRBJ2-1; D gene uncertain. Trimming shortened V by 0 bases and J by 9 bases, and 13 bases separated the two germline ends. The germline V gene encodes CDR1 SGDLS and CDR2 YYNGEE. The CDR3 totals 14 residues. The CDR3 sequence: CASSVATTGGEQFF. The CDR3 DNA follows: TGTGCCAGCAGCGTAGCGACGACCGGCGGTGAGCAGTTCTTC.

By proportion, this clone is medium-sized. The chain employs TRBV5-4 and TRBJ1-3; D is unresolved. The V end was cut by 4 bases, the J end by 0 bases, with 2 bases between. In germline, CDR1 is SGHNT, CDR2 YYREEE (reference sequence). This CDR3 is 12 amino acids long. In nucleotides, the CDR3 is TGTGCCAGCAGCCTCTCTGGAAACACCATATATTTT. Translation: CASSLSGNTIYF. Combining the CDR3 with reference TRBV5-4 and TRBJ1-3 gives the whole variable domain ETGVTQSPTHLIKTRGQQVTLRCSSQSGHNTVSWYQQALGQGPQFIFQYYREEENGRGNFPPRFSGLQFPNYSSELNVNALELDDSALYLCASSLSGNTIYFGEGSWLTVV.

V gene TRBV10-3 combines with J gene TRBJ2-7, with D possibly being TRBD2 (6 bases). The CDR3 is made up of 13 amino acids. Germline CDR1 is ENHRY and CDR2 is SYGVKD. With 10 bases removed from V and 2 bases from J, the gap between germline ends came to 15 bases. CDR3 region: CASRRDGTYEQYF. Written as DNA, the CDR3 is TGTGCCAGCCGGAGGGACGGGACCTACGAGCAGTACTTC.

There are a few counts of this clone. CDR3 sequence: CASTTPLGEAFF. CDR3 bases: TGTGCCAGTACAACTCCTCTTGGAGAAGCTTTCTTT. The V gene is TRBV19, the J gene TRBJ1-1, with D unresolved. The CDR3 runs 12 residues. The germline V gene has CDR1 LNHDA and CDR2 SQIVND (reference sequence). V was cut by 7 bases and J by 8 bases, with 14 bases left in between.

This clone turned up a few times. The rearrangement uses TRBV6-5 and TRBJ1-4; D possibly corresponds to TRBD1 (6 bases). V lost 0 bases and J lost 8, with 13 bases in between. The CDR3 totals 15 residues. Germline V gene sequence: CDR1 MNHEY, CDR2 SVGAGI. The CDR3 nucleotides are TGTGCCAGCAGTTACTCGAGGCAGGGGCGGGAAAAACTGTTTTTT. Translating gives CASSYSRQGREKLFF.